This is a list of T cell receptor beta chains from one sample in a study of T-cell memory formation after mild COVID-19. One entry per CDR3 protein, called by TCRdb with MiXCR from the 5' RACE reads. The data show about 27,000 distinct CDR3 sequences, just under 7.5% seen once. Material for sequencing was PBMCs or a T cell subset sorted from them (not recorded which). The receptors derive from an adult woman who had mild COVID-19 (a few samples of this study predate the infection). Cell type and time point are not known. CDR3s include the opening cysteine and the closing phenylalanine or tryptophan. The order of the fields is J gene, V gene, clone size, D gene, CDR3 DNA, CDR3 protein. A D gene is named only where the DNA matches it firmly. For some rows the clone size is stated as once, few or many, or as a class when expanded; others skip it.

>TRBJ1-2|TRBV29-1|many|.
TGCAGCGTCGTTGACGGATTCTATGGCTACACCTTC
CSVVDGFYGYTF
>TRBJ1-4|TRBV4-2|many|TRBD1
TGTGCCAGCAGCCAAGCCGCACAGGGGAATAATGAAAAACTGTTTTTT
CASSQAAQGNNEKLFF
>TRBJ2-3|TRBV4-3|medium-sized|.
TGCGCCAGCAGCCCTCGCGCGGGAACTAACACAGATACGCAGTATTTT
CASSPRAGTNTDTQYF
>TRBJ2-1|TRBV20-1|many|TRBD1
TGCAGTGTTGGGACAGGGAACCGAAATGAGCAGTTCTTC
CSVGTGNRNEQFF
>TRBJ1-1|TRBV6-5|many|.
TGTGCCAGCAGTTACCATCCGGGTCCCGGGCTTGAAGCTTTCTTT
CASSYHPGPGLEAFF
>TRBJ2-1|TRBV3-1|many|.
TGTGCCAGCAGCCATTGGGGGAGGGAGCAGTTCTTC
CASSHWGREQFF
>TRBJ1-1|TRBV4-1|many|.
TGCGCCAGCAGCCAAGAACCTTCTTTGCTAAACACTGAAGCTTTCTTT
CASSQEPSLLNTEAFF
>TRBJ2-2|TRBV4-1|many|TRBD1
TGCGCCAGCAGCTTTGACAGGGCCCCCGGGGAGCTGTTTTTT
CASSFDRAPGELFF
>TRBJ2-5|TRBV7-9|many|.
TGTGCCAGCAGCTTTGGGCAGGGGATTCAAGAGACCCAGTACTTC
CASSFGQGIQETQYF
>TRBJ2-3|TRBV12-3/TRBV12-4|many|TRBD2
TGTGCCAGCAGTCTTCCCGGACTAGCGGGGGTTGGAGATACGCAGTATTTT
CASSLPGLAGVGDTQYF
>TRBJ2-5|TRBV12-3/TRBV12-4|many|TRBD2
TGTGCCAGCAGTTTTCCCCTAGCGGGGGCCTACCAAGAGACCCAGTACTTC
CASSFPLAGAYQETQYF
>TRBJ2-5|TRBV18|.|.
TGTGCCAGCTCACGAAACCCCCAAGAGACCCAGTACTTC
CASSRNPQETQYF
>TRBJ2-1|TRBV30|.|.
TGTGCCTGGAGTGAAGGGGGGCCCTACAATGAGCAGGTCTTC
CAWSEGGPYNEQVF
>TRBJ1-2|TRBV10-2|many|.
TGCGCCAGCAGTGAGTCGATAGGGGCTGGCTACACCTTC
CASSESIGAGYTF
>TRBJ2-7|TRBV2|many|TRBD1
TGTGCCAGCAGTGAAGCGAGGGACAGTACCTTATACGAGCAGTACTTC
CASSEARDSTLYEQYF
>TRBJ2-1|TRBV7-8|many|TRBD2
TGTGCCAGCAGCTTACTAGCGGGTAGAACCTACAATGAGCAGTTCTTC
CASSLLAGRTYNEQFF
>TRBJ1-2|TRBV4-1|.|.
TGCGCCAGCAGCCAACACGATAGGGATGGCTACACCTTC
CASSQHDRDGYTF
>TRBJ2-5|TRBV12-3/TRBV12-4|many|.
TGTGCCAGCAGTTTTGGGTCGGGGGAACGAGAGACCCAGTACTTC
CASSFGSGERETQYF
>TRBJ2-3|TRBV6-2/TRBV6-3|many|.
TGTGCCAGCAGTTACTCAAGGCGCGAGGGGTATACAGATACGCAGTATTTT
CASSYSRREGYTDTQYF
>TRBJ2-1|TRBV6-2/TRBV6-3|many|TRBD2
TGTGCCAGCCGGCCTAGCGGGATCGGGAACAATGAGCAGTTCTTC
CASRPSGIGNNEQFF
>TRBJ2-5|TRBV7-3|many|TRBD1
TGTGCCAGCAGCTCGGACAGGGGGCGAGAGACCCAGTACTTC
CASSSDRGRETQYF
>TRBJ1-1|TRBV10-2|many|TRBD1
TGCGCCACAGGACAGGGTTGGGTAGCTTTCTTT
CATGQGWVAFF
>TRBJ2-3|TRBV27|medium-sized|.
TGTGCCAGCAGTTCCAACGGACAACCAGATACGCAGTATTTT
CASSSNGQPDTQYF
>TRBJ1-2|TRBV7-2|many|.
TGTGCCAGCAGCAGTCTAAGGGTTGGCTACACCTTC
CASSSLRVGYTF
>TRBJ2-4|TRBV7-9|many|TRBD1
TGTGCCAGCAGCTTACCCGGGACAGGTCAGCCCAAAAACATTCAGTACTTC
CASSLPGTGQPKNIQYF
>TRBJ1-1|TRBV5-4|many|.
TGTGCCAGCAGCTTGGCCAGGGCGAACACTGAAGCTTTCTTT
CASSLARANTEAFF
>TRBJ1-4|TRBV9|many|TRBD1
TGTGCCAGCAGCTCGGGAGACAGGGGGCAAAAACTGTTTTTT
CASSSGDRGQKLFF
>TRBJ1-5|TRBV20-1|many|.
TGCAGTGCTAGAGACCACAGGGTTGGCAATCAGCCCCAGCATTTT
CSARDHRVGNQPQHF
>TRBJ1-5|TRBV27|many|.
TGTGCCAGCAGTTTACGGAATCAGCCCCAGCATTTT
CASSLRNQPQHF
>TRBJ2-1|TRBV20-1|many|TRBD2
TGCAGTGCCCCCCCTAGCGGGAGGTTTCACAATGAGCAGTTCTTC
CSAPPSGRFHNEQFF
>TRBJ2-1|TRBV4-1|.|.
TGCGCCAGCAGCCAAGGGGGTAGCAATGAGCAGTTCTTC
CASSQGGSNEQFF
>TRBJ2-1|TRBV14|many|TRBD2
TGTGCCAGCAGCCTACTAGCGAGCTCCTACAATGAGCAGTTCTTC
CASSLLASSYNEQFF
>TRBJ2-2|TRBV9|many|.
TGTGCCAGCAGCGTTTTAATCAGGCTTTACACCGGGGAGCTGTTTTTT
CASSVLIRLYTGELFF
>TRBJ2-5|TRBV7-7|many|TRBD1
TGTGCTAGCAGCTGGGACAGGGACGGAGAGACCCAGTACTTC
CASSWDRDGETQYF
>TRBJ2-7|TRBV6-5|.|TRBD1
TGTGCCAGCAGTAAACGGGACAGGGGCTACGAGCAGTACTTC
CASSKRDRGYEQYF
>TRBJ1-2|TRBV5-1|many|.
TGCGCCAGCAGCTTAAGCGACTTTAACTATGGCTACACCTTC
CASSLSDFNYGYTF
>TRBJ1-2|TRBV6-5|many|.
TGTGCCAGCAGTTACTCGAGAAAGGTCGGGGCAAGCGATGGCTACACCTTC
CASSYSRKVGASDGYTF
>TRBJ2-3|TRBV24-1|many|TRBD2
TGTGCCACCAGCGGGACTAGCGGGATGAACGCAGATACGCAGTATTTT
CATSGTSGMNADTQYF
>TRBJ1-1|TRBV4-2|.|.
TGTGCCAGCAGCCAAGCGGGGACTAAGGCTGAAGCTTTCTTT
CASSQAGTKAEAFF
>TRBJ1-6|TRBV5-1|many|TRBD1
TGCGCCAGCAGCTACTACCCGGGACAGGGGGCTAGTCCCGGGAATAATTCACCCCTCCACTTT
CASSYYPGQGASPGNNSPLHF
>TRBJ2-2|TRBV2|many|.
TGTGCCAGCAGTTGGGACCGGAACACCGGGGAGCTGTTTTTT
CASSWDRNTGELFF